One and the same sample provided the 10 T cell receptor beta chains below, sequenced in a study of blood T cells in healthy people across ages. The use of a sample-barcoded 5' primer and a J-beta primer mix characterized a second PCR of about 7 to 12 cycles. TCRdb redid the calling of the 5' RACE reads with MiXCR, one entry per CDR3 protein. The repertoire holds about 1.4 million distinct CDR3 sequences, with around 59% as singletons. The sequenced sample was blood. The receptors here all came from a man younger than 35 in good health.

CDR3 loop: CASSLGVWGEDQETQYF. In DNA form, the CDR3 reads TGTGCCAGCAGCTTAGGGGTTTGGGGGGAGGACCAAGAGACCCAGTACTTC. This chain joins TRBV7-8 and TRBJ2-5; possibly TRBD2 for D (6 bases). V gave up 1 base and J gave up 0 bases, with 15 bases separating them. This CDR3 comprises 17 residues. Per the germline V gene, CDR1 is SGHVS and CDR2 is FQNEAQ.

The chain links TRBV29-1 to TRBJ1-1; 7 bases match TRBD1. Germline V gives CDR1 SQVTM, CDR2 ANQGSEA. The CDR3 extends over 13 amino acids. Trimming at V came to 4 bases and at J to 8 bases, leaving 10 bases not matched to a gene. The CDR3 coding sequence is TGCAGCGTTGGAAGAGGGGGACAGCCCGAAGCTTTCTTT. As protein: CSVGRGGQPEAFF.

The V call is TRBV20-1, the J call TRBJ1-1; D is ambiguous. Germline CDR1 and CDR2: DFQATT and SNEGSKA (reference sequence). The CDR3 covers 14 residues. Trimming took off 3 bases at V and 0 bases at J, with 11 bases between the two ends. The CDR3 loop is CSASPPALNTEAFF. The DNA for the CDR3 is TGCAGTGCTAGTCCCCCAGCTTTGAACACTGAAGCTTTCTTT.

The chain carries TRBV7-6 and TRBJ1-4, with 8 bases lining up with TRBD1. Germline V gene data show CDR1 as SGHVS and CDR2 as FNYEAQ. Germline trimming cut 2 bases from V and 4 bases from J; bases unmatched to any gene: 9. This CDR3 has 17 amino acids. The CDR3 DNA reads as TGTGCCAGCAGCTTAACGGCCAGGGGGCATGGTAATGAAAAACTGTTTTTT. Amino acids: CASSLTARGHGNEKLFF. The complete variable domain, with remaining parts taken from reference TRBV7-6 and TRBJ1-4, reads GAGVSQSPRYKVTKRGQDVALRCDPISGHVSLYWYRQALGQGPEFLTYFNYEAQQDKSGLPNDRFSAERPEGSISTLTIQRTEQRDSAMYRCASSLTARGHGNEKLFFGSGTQLSVL.

The chain links TRBV25-1 to TRBJ2-7, with D perhaps TRBD2 (5 bases). V lost 5 bases and J 4 bases, leaving 15 bases between the germline ends. CDR3 length: 14 amino acids. The germline gives CDR1 MGHDK, CDR2 SYGVNS. Here the CDR3 reads CASSPGIYFYEQYF. The CDR3 DNA follows: TGTGCCAGCAGTCCCGGGATCTACTTTTACGAGCAGTACTTC.

The chain links TRBV20-1 to TRBJ2-1, with 8 bases fitting TRBD2. CDR3 length: 15 residues. J was trimmed by 8 bases and V by 3 bases; bases with no gene match: 12. The germline CDR1 and CDR2 sequences are DFQATT and SNEGSKA (reference sequence). The CDR3, as DNA: TGCAGTGCTAGGAGGCCGGGACTAGATCTCGATGAGCAGTTCTTC. Amino acid sequence: CSARRPGLDLDEQFF.

The genes are TRBV20-1 and TRBJ2-4, with 14 nucleotides matching TRBD2. The assigned J gene may be wrong: the sequence end matches TRBJ2-7 better. There are 13 residues in the CDR3. Germline V gene sequence: CDR1 DFQATT, CDR2 SNEGSKA (reference sequence). The CDR3 sequence is CSMTSGGAYEQYF. The DNA of the CDR3 is TGCAGTATGACTAGCGGGGGGGCATACGAGCAGTACTTC.

J is TRBJ2-3 and V is TRBV7-9; 10 positions match TRBD2. The germline V gene encodes CDR1 SEHNR and CDR2 FQNEAQ (reference sequence). The trim removed 4 bases at V and 0 bases at J, leaving 16 bases unmatched. The CDR3 runs to 20 residues. The CDR3 here is CASSSILGTSAHHSTDTQYF. The CDR3 coding sequence is TGTGCCAGCAGCTCCATCTTAGGGACTAGCGCACATCATAGCACAGATACGCAGTATTTT.

This clonotype turned up a few times. V is TRBV29-1 and J is TRBJ2-7, with 12 positions matching TRBD2. The CDR3 contains 15 residues. V was pared by 4 bases and J by 0 bases, with 4 bases of the junction left unmatched. Germline CDR1 reads SQVTM; CDR2 reads ANQGSEA. CDR3 nucleotides: TGCAGCGTTGGTCTAGCGGGGGGGCGCTCCTACGAGCAGTACTTC. It translates to CSVGLAGGRSYEQYF.

V and J are TRBV20-1 and TRBJ1-2; TRBD1 matches 11 bases. The V segment lost 5 bases and the J segment 5 bases; nucleotides outside the gene matches: 4. The germline V gene encodes CDR1 DFQATT and CDR2 SNEGSKA (reference sequence). The CDR3 sequence is 13 residues long. In DNA, the CDR3 is TGCAGTGCTGGGGACAGGGGGGAGTATGGCTACACCTTC. It codes for CSAGDRGEYGYTF.